What follows are 30 T cell receptor delta chains derived from one specimen sequenced in a study of γδ T cells in repeated Plasmodium falciparum infection. Flow sorting of PBMC yielded separate Vgamma9/Vdelta2+ and Vdelta2-negative gammadelta T cell populations for bulk repertoire analysis. TCRdb re-analyzed the multiplex PCR reads via CATT. The sample consists of around 46,000 delta-chain clones, about 2% of them appearing once. The sequenced material came from gamma-delta T cells from blood. The source of these receptors is a pool of human donors (malaria-infected and uninfected, not separated).

This clone has ten or more counts. This sequence is one base from a far larger clone and is likely a read error. Other DNA sequences in this sample translate to the same CDR3. J is TRDJ1 and V is TRAV38-2/DV8; 7 bases line up with TRDD3. In the absence of a J gene in TCRdb, the DNA was matched to germline to assign it here. CDR3 length: 17 residues. CDR1 is TSESDYY and CDR2 is QEAYKQQN in the germline V gene. CDR3 DNA sequence: TGTGCCTTCCAGGGGGATGGAGGATACGGTGGCACCGATAAACTCATCTTT. It encodes CAFQGDGGYGGTDKLIF.

Worth noting for this clone: The protein in TCRdb stems from a much larger clone and differs at residue 11 from this DNA's translation, likely a read error; here the protein is translated from the DNA. V and J are TRDV1 and TRDJ1; D call uncertain. The J gene was not available in TCRdb and was assigned here by matching the DNA to germline segments. Germline V gene data show CDR1 as TSWWSYY and CDR2 as QGS. V lost 4 bases, J lost 10 bases, and 19 bases lay in between. This CDR3 comprises 14 residues. The CDR3 sequence: CALGGFPFSGRLIF. The CDR3 bases are TGTGCTCTTGGGGGGTTTCCCTTTAGCGGTAGACTCATCTTT.

This clone was detected ten times or more. One base away lies a much larger clone, so this may be a sequencing read error. The same CDR3 also results from other DNA sequences found in this sample. This sequence joins TRDV1 and TRDJ1, with TRDD3 as a possible D gene (6 bases). Per the germline V gene, CDR1 is TSWWSYY and CDR2 is QGS. The CDR3 extends over 18 amino acids. Trimming stripped 1 base from V and 0 bases from J, with 18 bases between. CDR3 nucleotide sequence: TGTGCTCTTGGGGAACATTCCCCCGGGGGACCGTACACCGATAAACTCATCTTT. Translating gives CALGEHSPGGPYTDKLIF.

There are many counts of this clone. The amino acid sequence in TCRdb belongs to a much larger clone and departs from this DNA's translation at residue 5, likely a sequencing read error; the sequence shown is translated from the DNA. The V call is TRAV14/DV4, the J call TRDJ1; 10 bases match TRDD3. Trimming removed 9 bases from V and 2 bases from J; junction bases left unmatched: 12. CDR1 is TSDPSYG and CDR2 is QGSYDQQN in the germline V gene (reference sequence). This CDR3 is 16 amino acids long. The CDR3: CAIRCTGGFETDKLIF. The DNA of the CDR3 is TGTGCAATTCGCTGTACTGGGGGATTCGAAACCGATAAACTCATCTTT.

This clone showed up just a few times. The protein given by TCRdb reflects a much larger clone and differs at residue 10 from this DNA's translation, likely from a read error; the protein shown is the DNA's translation. The chain uses TRAV38-2/DV8 and TRDJ1, with 9 positions matching TRDD3. In the absence of a J gene in TCRdb, the DNA was matched to germline to assign it here. The CDR3 covers 19 residues. V shed 0 bases, J shed 0 bases, and the junction held 12 bases outside the gene matches. Germline CDR1 and CDR2: TSESDYY and QEAYKQQN. The CDR3 spells CAYRSGLGDAFSYTDKLIF. The DNA of the CDR3 is TGTGCTTATAGGAGCGGGCTGGGGGATGCCTTTTCGTACACCGATAAACTCATCTTT.

This clone has only a few counts. TCRdb assigns this DNA the protein of a much larger clone, which departs from its translation at residue 21; this likely reflects a read error, and the protein shown comes from translating the DNA. The V gene reported is TRDV1; the J gene is uncalled; TRDD3 reflects the table's D call only, with no check against the DNA. There are 22 residues in the CDR3. From germline, CDR1 is TSWWSYY and CDR2 QGS. This CDR3 reads CALGAFVPTPSWGARYTDKLTF. CDR3 sequence (DNA): TGTGCTCTTGGGGCCTTCGTTCCTACACCGAGTTGGGGGGCCCGGTACACCGATAAACTCACCTTT.

The sample holds a few counts of this clone. A far larger clone is a single base away, which makes a read error likely. Other DNA sequences in the same sample also yield this CDR3. The chain joins TRDV1 to TRDJ1, with 8 bases matching TRDD3. TCRdb carries no J gene annotation; the J gene was assigned here by matching the DNA with germline. Germline V gives CDR1 TSWWSYY, CDR2 QGS. This CDR3 comprises 20 residues. Written as DNA, the CDR3 is TGCGCTCTTGGGGAACTAGGAATCCTACGGCGGGAGGGGATACAGAATAAACTCATCTTT. It codes for CALGELGILRREGIQNKLIF.

Of note for this clone: The protein in TCRdb stems from a much larger clone and differs at residue 10 from this DNA's translation, likely a read error; here the protein is translated from the DNA. The rearrangement joins TRDV1 to TRDJ1, with TRDD3 identical over 8 bases. No J gene was available from TCRdb, and it was assigned here by a germline match of the DNA. The length of the CDR3 is 27 residues. The germline CDR1 and CDR2 sequences are TSWWSYY and QGS. Unmatched junction bases numbered 39, after V lost 3 bases and J lost 0 bases. CDR3 in amino acids: CALGESGGPSLCLLGDTLPLYTDKLIF. The CDR3 DNA sequence: TGTGCTCTTGGGGAGTCGGGGGGACCGTCTCTTTGCCTACTCGGGGATACCCTACCTCTGTACACCGATAAACTCATCTTT.

Only a few counts were recorded for this clone. A single base is all that separates this from a far larger clone, so a read error is likely. The sample has other DNA sequences that encode this CDR3 too. V is TRDV1 and J is TRDJ1; 8 nucleotides agree with TRDD3. The J gene is not listed in TCRdb, so it was assigned here from a DNA match to germline. Looked up from germline, CDR1 is TSWWSYY and CDR2 is QGS. Trimming at V came to 1 base and at J to 0 bases, leaving 37 bases not matched to a gene. The CDR3 length is 27 residues. Here the CDR3 reads CALGERVVFVDLATGGLSYPYTDKLIF. The CDR3 nucleotides are TGTGCTCTTGGGGAACGAGTAGTCTTCGTCGACCTAGCTACTGGGGGGTTATCATACCCCTACACCGATAAACTCATCTTT.

This clone appeared many times. The protein TCRdb lists belongs to a much larger clone and differs from this DNA's translation at residue 8, which points to a read error; the protein shown is made from the DNA. V and J are TRDV1 and TRDJ1; the D is unclear. Here the J gene was assigned by germline matching of the DNA, as TCRdb has none. The CDR3 spans 16 residues. Trimming removed 1 base from V and 8 bases from J, with 20 bases in between. The germline CDR1 and CDR2 sequences are TSWWSYY and QGS. Here the CDR3 reads CALGEPLRSGSPKLIF. The CDR3 nucleotides are TGTGCTCTTGGGGAACCCCTCCGGAGTGGAAGCCCAAAACTCATCTTT.

This clone was detected only a few times. TCRdb's protein for this DNA is that of a much larger clone and differs from the translation at residue 12, likely a read error; the protein shown is the DNA translation. The chain is built from TRDV1 and TRDJ1; 12 nucleotides match TRDD3. TCRdb records no J gene; here it was assigned by comparing the DNA to germline. Germline CDR1 TSWWSYY, CDR2 QGS. V trimming: 3 bases; J trimming: 3 bases; junction bases outside the gene matches: 38. This CDR3 spans 27 amino acids. CDR3 in amino acids: CALGDPRSGLPAYFYWGILTGSDKLIF. CDR3 sequence (DNA): TGTGCTCTTGGGGACCCCCGGTCCGGCCTTCCCGCGTACTTCTACTGGGGGATACTGACAGGTTCCGATAAACTCATCTTT.

There are a few counts of this clone. This DNA's translation differs at residue 6 from TCRdb's protein, which comes from a much larger clone; a read error is likely, and the protein shown is translated from the DNA. The V call is TRDV1, the J call TRDJ1; tentatively, D is TRDD1 or TRDD3 (5 bases each). The CDR3 loop spans 23 amino acids. Trimming shortened V by 2 bases and J by 1 base, and 35 bases separated the two germline ends. Germline CDR1 reads TSWWSYY; CDR2 reads QGS. CDR3 coding DNA: TGTGCTCTTGGGGAAATAGTTCACCCGAGGTATCAAGGTCGGATAGGAGGCACCGATAAACTCATCTTT. Translating it yields CALGEIVHPRYQGRIGGTDKLIF.

This clone was seen a few times. Translating this DNA gives a protein that differs at residue 19 from the TCRdb one, which belongs to a much larger clone; a read error is likely, and the protein shown is this translation. This chain links TRDV1 with TRDJ1; TRDD3 agrees at 8 bases. TCRdb records no J gene; here it was assigned by comparing the DNA to germline. Germline lookup yields CDR1 TSWWSYY and CDR2 QGS. Trimming cost V 3 bases and J 3 bases; bases outside gene matches: 33. This CDR3 has 24 residues. CDR3 coding DNA: TGTGCTCTTGGGGACCTTGGGATTCCGTCCTATTTCGCTGGGGGACCTCCTTACGCCGATAAACTCATCTTT. Translating gives CALGDLGIPSYFAGGPPYADKLIF.

There are many counts of this clone. A far larger clone is one base from this, pointing to a likely read error. Other DNA sequences within the sample encode an identical CDR3. V and J are TRDV1 and TRDJ1; TRDD3 matches 10 bases. TCRdb records no J gene; here it was assigned by comparing the DNA to germline. Looked up from germline, CDR1 is TSWWSYY and CDR2 is QGS. There are 23 residues in the CDR3. CDR3 sequence: CALGELLPARGRGGIRDTDKLIF. In DNA form, the CDR3 reads TGTGCCCTTGGGGAATTGCTTCCCGCGCGAGGGAGAGGGGGGATACGCGACACCGATAAACTCATCTTT.

As to this clone: This DNA translates differently at residue 7 from the TCRdb protein, which is that of a much larger clone; a read error is likely, and the protein shown is the DNA's own translation. The V gene is TRDV1, the J gene TRDJ1, with 7 nucleotides matching TRDD3. The CDR3 runs 23 residues. In germline, CDR1 is TSWWSYY, CDR2 QGS. The V and J ends lost 2 bases and 0 bases, in that order; junction bases with no gene match: 27. The CDR3 sequence: CALGEITYARNGGHGVYTDKLIF. The CDR3 DNA reads as TGTGCTCTTGGGGAAATAACGTATGCTAGAAATGGGGGACACGGGGTGTACACCGATAAACTCATCTTT.

The sample holds a few counts of this clone. The amino acid sequence in TCRdb belongs to a much larger clone and departs from this DNA's translation at residue 19, likely a sequencing read error; the sequence shown is translated from the DNA. The chain links TRDV1 to TRDJ1, with 10 bases that match TRDD3. The J gene is absent in TCRdb and was assigned here via DNA matching to germline. This CDR3 region has 23 residues. Germline-derived CDR1 and CDR2 are TSWWSYY and QGS. The CDR3 DNA reads TGTGCTCTTGGGGCACCCTATGAATTCCTACTCTGGGGGATAGGAGCTTACACCGGTAAACTCATCTTT. It translates to CALGAPYEFLLWGIGAYTGKLIF.

For this clone: A far bigger clonotype differs at one base, so this is likely a read error. Other DNA sequences within the sample encode an identical CDR3. This chain connects TRDV1 to TRDJ1; D might be TRDD3 (10 bases). CDR1 and CDR2 (germline): TSWWSYY, QGS. The CDR3 consists of 23 residues. This chain's CDR3 is CALGEKGPSYYWGIPSYTDKLIF. The CDR3 DNA is TGTGCTCTTGGGGAAAAAGGGCCTTCCTACTACTGGGGGATCCCCTCGTACACAGATAAACTCATCTTT.

This clone came up a few times. The protein in TCRdb stems from a much larger clone and differs at residue 14 from this DNA's translation, likely a read error; here the protein is translated from the DNA. The rearrangement uses TRDV1 and TRDJ1; 10 positions agree with TRDD3. The J gene, not given by TCRdb, was assigned here from a germline match of the nucleotide sequence. V shed 1 base and J 6 bases; nucleotides not matched to a gene: 20. The CDR3 is made up of 20 amino acids. CDR1 TSWWSYY and CDR2 QGS come from the germline V gene. CDR3: CALGEPLAAFLGDMSHKLIF. Written as DNA, the CDR3 is TGTGCTCTTGGGGAACCCTTAGCGGCCTTCCTGGGGGATATGTCCCATAAACTCATCTTT.

Within the sample, this clone is medium-sized. The chain joins TRDV3 to TRDJ1; D uncertain. V dropped 1 base and J dropped 0 bases, with 21 bases sitting between them. Germline V gene lookup returns CDR1 TVYSNPD and CDR2 GDNSRS (reference sequence). The CDR3 loop spans 17 amino acids. CDR3 in amino acids: CAFNLPRSAAYTDKLIF. The CDR3 DNA reads as TGTGCCTTTAACCTCCCCCGATCTGCAGCGTACACCGATAAACTCATCTTT.

This clone has just a few counts. The protein TCRdb lists belongs to a much larger clone and differs from this DNA's translation at residue 20, which points to a read error; the protein shown is made from the DNA. Here the CDR3 DNA reads TGTGCCTTAGATATTCACGACGTAAGGAGGTGGGGGATACTTTGGAGGTTCACCGATGAACTCATCTTT. Translated: CALDIHDVRRWGILWRFTDELIF. This chain connects TRDV3 to TRDJ1; TRDD3 matches 10 bases. Here the J gene was assigned by germline matching of the DNA, as TCRdb has none. CDR1 is TVYSNPD, CDR2 GDNSRS, per germline (reference sequence). This CDR3 contains 23 residues.

This clone was seen ten or more times. A single base is all that separates this from a far larger clone, so a read error is likely. This sample includes further DNA sequences coding for the same CDR3. The chain carries TRDV3 and TRDJ1, with TRDD2 matching 9 bases. Trimming took 2 bases from V and 7 from J; bases not matched to a gene: 17. The CDR3 runs 16 residues. Germline CDR1 and CDR2: TVYSNPD and GDNSRS (reference sequence). The CDR3 DNA reads as TGTGCCTTTTATCGCCTTCCTACAGTTTGTGAAGGTAAACTCATCTTT. Amino acids: CAFYRLPTVCEGKLIF.

Comment on this clone: The protein that TCRdb holds for this DNA derives from a much larger clone and differs from the translated DNA at residue 10, which likely indicates a read error; the protein shown here is translated from the DNA. The V call is TRDV1, the J call TRDJ1; 9 bases line up with TRDD2. The J gene was missing in TCRdb and was found by matching the end of the DNA to germline. The germline gives CDR1 TSWWSYY, CDR2 QGS. The length of the CDR3 is 29 residues. Trimming took 0 bases from V and 2 from J; bases not matched to a gene: 43. The CDR3 coding sequence is TGTGCTCTTGGGGAACTTGACACCTACCCTTCCTACAAGTGGATTTACTGGGGATCCCGTACAAAAAAAACCGATAAACTCATCTTT. As protein: CALGELDTYPSYKWIYWGSRTKKTDKLIF.

About this clone itself: A far larger clone is off by one base, so a read error is likely. The sample holds other DNA sequences that translate to the same CDR3. The gene calls are TRDV1 and TRDJ3; 11 positions match TRDD3. CDR1 is TSWWSYY and CDR2 is QGS in the germline V gene. CDR3 length: 22 residues. CDR3 protein: CALGRTWGIRVSSSWDTRQMFF. The DNA of the CDR3 is TGTGCTCTTGGGCGAACGTGGGGGATACGCGTTTCGAGCTCCTGGGACACCCGGCAGATGTTTTTC.

Ten or more counts support this clone. Translating this DNA gives a protein that differs at residue 6 from the TCRdb one, which belongs to a much larger clone; a read error is likely, and the protein shown is this translation. The genes are TRDV2 and TRDJ1; TRDD3 matches 8 bases. Because TCRdb records no J gene, it was assigned here through a match of the DNA to germline. This CDR3 region has 15 residues. The trim removed 3 bases at V and 8 bases at J, leaving 13 bases unmatched. The germline V gene encodes CDR1 GEAIGNYY and CDR2 EKD. The CDR3 reads CACDGPGDRENKLIF. In nucleotides, the CDR3 is TGTGCCTGTGACGGGCCGGGGGATAGAGAAAACAAACTCATCTTT.

Regarding this clone: A far larger clone is just one base off, so this is likely a read error. The identical CDR3 is also encoded by other nucleotide sequences in the sample. The chain has TRDV1 and TRDJ1, with 10 positions matching TRDD3. The J gene, not given by TCRdb, was assigned here from a germline match of the nucleotide sequence. The CDR3 runs 24 residues. Germline-derived CDR1 and CDR2 are TSWWSYY and QGS. V lost 4 bases to trimming and J lost 3 bases; unmatched junction nucleotides: 32. The CDR3 region has the DNA TGTGCTCTTGGGGCCCCGAAACTCTTCCTACGCGCTAGGTCCGGGGGATACGGACCCGATAAACTCATCTTT. Translated, it gives CALGAPKLFLRARSGGYGPDKLIF.

This clone was observed at least ten times. This probably arose from a read error, given a far larger clone one base away. This CDR3 is also generated by other DNA sequences in the sample. The chain employs TRDV3 and TRDJ2; 7 nucleotides agree with TRDD3. The CDR3 length is 14 residues. J was trimmed by 2 bases and V by 4 bases; bases with no gene match: 7. Per germline, CDR1 TVYSNPD and CDR2 GDNSRS (reference sequence). The CDR3, as DNA: TGTGCCTCCTCCGGGGGATGCTTGACAGCACAACTCTTCTTT. It specifies CASSGGCLTAQLFF.

As concerns this clone: TCRdb's protein for this DNA is that of a much larger clone and differs from the translation at residue 15, likely a read error; the protein shown is the DNA translation. The genes are TRDV1 and TRDJ1, with 9 bases fitting TRDD3. TCRdb does not report a J gene; here it was assigned by matching the DNA to germline references. V was pared by 0 bases and J by 3 bases, with 17 bases of the junction left unmatched. Per germline, CDR1 TSWWSYY and CDR2 QGS. The CDR3 is 20 residues long. DNA for the CDR3: TGTGCTCTTGGGGAACTCCACTACTGGGGGACCCTCTGGTACGCCGATAAACTCATCTTT. Translating gives CALGELHYWGTLWYADKLIF.

This clone was observed many times. With a far larger clone one base away, a read error is the likely cause. The same CDR3 is also encoded by other DNA sequences in this sample. This chain connects TRDV2 to TRDJ1; 9 nucleotides agree with TRDD3. The J gene was missing in TCRdb and was found by matching the end of the DNA to germline. V shed 3 bases and J 4 bases; nucleotides not matched to a gene: 11. Germline V CDR1 and CDR2: GEAIGNYY, EKD. The CDR3 has 16 amino acids. The CDR3 loop is CACDPVSGGYNDKLIF. CDR3 DNA: TGTGCCTGTGACCCTGTCTCCGGGGGATACAACGATAAACTCATCTTT.

This clone was detected many times. TCRdb shows a much larger clone's protein in place of this DNA's translation, and the two differ at residue 12, likely through a read error; the protein shown is translated from the DNA. J is TRDJ1 and V is TRDV1; 8 nucleotides align to TRDD3. Germline trimming cut 5 bases from V and 3 bases from J; bases unmatched to any gene: 17. The V gene's germline CDR1 is TSWWSYY and CDR2 QGS. The CDR3 length is 18 residues. For the CDR3, the DNA is TGTGCTCTTGGGACCCGATTCCCGTACTGGGGGGTCTCCGATAAACTCATCTTT. This encodes CALGTRFPYWGVSDKLIF.

In regard to this clone: This DNA's translation differs at residue 6 from TCRdb's protein, which comes from a much larger clone; a read error is likely, and the protein shown is translated from the DNA. This sequence joins TRDV1 and TRDJ1, with unresolved D. V lost 5 bases and J 3 bases, leaving 10 bases between the germline ends. The CDR3 extends over 13 amino acids. Germline V gene data show CDR1 as TSWWSYY and CDR2 as QGS. As DNA, the CDR3 is TGTGCTCTTGGGTATCACCAGGCCGATAAACTCATCTTT. Amino acids: CALGYHQADKLIF.